The present T cell receptor (beta chain) was sequenced within a study of cytomegalovirus exposure and HLA in healthy donors. Overall study results and limits: Researchers counted roughly 160 TCR beta chains as cytomegalovirus-associated.

The PCR made use of 60 Vbeta and 13 Jbeta primers. Libraries were prepared by immunoSEQ multiplex PCR; TCRdb keeps only in-frame clonotypes and omits some of them. The sample shows nearly 110,000 clones, 77% of them seen only once. Notes on this clone: The antigen remains unidentified.

This CDR3 comprises 15 residues. CDR1 is LNHDA, CDR2 SQIVND, per germline (reference sequence). V gave up 8 bases and J gave up 4 bases; unmatched junction bases: 11. The TCR originated in a male donor in good health and CMV-seronegative. Sequencing used PBMCs. The chain uses TRBV19 and TRBJ2-5, with TRBD2 matching over 9 bases. The CDR3 coding sequence is TGTGCCAGTTGTCCCGGACTAGCGTCGGCAGAGACCCAGTACTTC. It encodes CASCPGLASAETQYF.